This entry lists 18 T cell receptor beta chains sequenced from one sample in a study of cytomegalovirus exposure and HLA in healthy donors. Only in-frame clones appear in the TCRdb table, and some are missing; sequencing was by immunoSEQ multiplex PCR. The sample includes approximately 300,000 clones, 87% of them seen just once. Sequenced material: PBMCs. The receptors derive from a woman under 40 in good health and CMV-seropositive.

The chain's CDR3 is CASSQRQGPTYEQYF. CDR3 bases: TGTGCCAGCTCACAAAGACAGGGGCCCACCTACGAGCAGTACTTC. V and J are TRBV18 and TRBJ2-7; TRBD1 matches 8 bases. V shed 4 bases, J shed 2 bases, and the junction held 7 bases outside the gene matches. From germline, CDR1 is KGHSH and CDR2 LQKENI. CDR3 length: 15 amino acids. Using reference TRBV18 and TRBJ2-7 for the parts outside the CDR3, the full variable domain is NAGVMQNPRHLVRRRGQEARLRCSPMKGHSHVYWYRQLPEEGLKFMVYLQKENIIDESGMPKERFSAEFPKEGPSILRIQQVVRGDSAAYFCASSQRQGPTYEQYFGPGTRLTVT.

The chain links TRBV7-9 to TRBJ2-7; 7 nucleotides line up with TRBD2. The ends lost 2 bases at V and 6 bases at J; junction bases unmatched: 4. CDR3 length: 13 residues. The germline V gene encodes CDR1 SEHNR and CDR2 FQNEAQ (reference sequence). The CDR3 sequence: CASSLMSGGEQYF. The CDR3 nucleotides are TGTGCCAGCAGCTTAATGTCGGGGGGCGAGCAGTACTTC.

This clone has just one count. In DNA, the CDR3 is TGTGCCAGCAGCCTCGGGGTCTCTGGAAACACCATATATTTT. This encodes CASSLGVSGNTIYF. The V and J genes are TRBV4-2 and TRBJ1-3; D remains ambiguous. The V gene's germline CDR1 is LGHNA and CDR2 YNFKEQ. The length of the CDR3 is 14 residues. V lost 4 bases and J lost 0, with 7 bases in between.

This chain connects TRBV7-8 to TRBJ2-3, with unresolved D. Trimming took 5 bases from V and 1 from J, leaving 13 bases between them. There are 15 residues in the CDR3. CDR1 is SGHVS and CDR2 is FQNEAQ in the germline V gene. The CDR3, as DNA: TGTGCCAGCAGCCGGAGACCCATCGGCACAGATACGCAGTATTTT. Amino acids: CASSRRPIGTDTQYF.

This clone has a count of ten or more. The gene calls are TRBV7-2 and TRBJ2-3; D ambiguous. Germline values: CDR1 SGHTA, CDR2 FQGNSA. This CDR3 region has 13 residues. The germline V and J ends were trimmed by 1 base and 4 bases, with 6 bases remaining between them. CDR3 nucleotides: TGTGCCAGCAGCTTAGTCATGGCAGATACGCAGTATTTT. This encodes CASSLVMADTQYF.

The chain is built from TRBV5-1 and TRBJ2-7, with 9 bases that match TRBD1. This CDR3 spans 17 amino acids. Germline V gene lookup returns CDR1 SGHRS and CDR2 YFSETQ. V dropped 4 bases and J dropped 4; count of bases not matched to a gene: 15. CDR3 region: CASSPGQGVGLGYEQYF. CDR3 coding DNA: TGCGCCAGCAGCCCGGGACAGGGTGTGGGGCTGGGGTACGAGCAGTACTTC. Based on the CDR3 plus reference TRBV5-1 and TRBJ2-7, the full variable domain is KAGVTQTPRYLIKTRGQQVTLSCSPISGHRSVSWYQQTPGQGLQFLFEYFSETQRNKGNFPGRFSGRQFSNSRSEMNVSTLELGDSALYLCASSPGQGVGLGYEQYFGPGTRLTVT.

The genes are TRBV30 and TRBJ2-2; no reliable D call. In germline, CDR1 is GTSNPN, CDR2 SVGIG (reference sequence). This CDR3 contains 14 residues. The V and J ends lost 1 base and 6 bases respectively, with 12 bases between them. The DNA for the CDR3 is TGTGCCTGGAGTGGGGTCCGCCAAGCCGGGGAGCTGTTTTTT. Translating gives CAWSGVRQAGELFF. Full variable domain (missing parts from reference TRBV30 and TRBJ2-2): SQTIHQWPATLVQPVGSPLSLECTVEGTSNPNLYWYRQAAGRGLQLLFYSVGIGQISSEVPQNLSASRPQDRQFILSSKKLLLSDSGFYLCAWSGVRQAGELFFGEGSRLTVL.

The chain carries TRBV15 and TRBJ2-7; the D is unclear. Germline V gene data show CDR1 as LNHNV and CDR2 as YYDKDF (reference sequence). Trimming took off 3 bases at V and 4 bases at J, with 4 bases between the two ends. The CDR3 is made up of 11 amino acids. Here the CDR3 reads CATSSGYEQYF. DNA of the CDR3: TGTGCCACCAGCAGCGGGTACGAGCAGTACTTC.

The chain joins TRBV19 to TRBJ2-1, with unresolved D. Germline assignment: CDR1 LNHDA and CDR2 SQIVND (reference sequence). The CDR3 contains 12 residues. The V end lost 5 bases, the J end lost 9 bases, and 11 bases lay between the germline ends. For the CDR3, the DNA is TGTGCCAGTAGTCTAGTCAAAGGTGAGCAGTTCTTC. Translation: CASSLVKGEQFF.

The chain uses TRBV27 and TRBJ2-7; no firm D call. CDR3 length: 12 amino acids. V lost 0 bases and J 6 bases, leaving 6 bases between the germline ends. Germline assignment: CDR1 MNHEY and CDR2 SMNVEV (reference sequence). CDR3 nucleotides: TGTGCCAGCAGTTTATCGGGAAGCGAGCAGTACTTC. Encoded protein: CASSLSGSEQYF.

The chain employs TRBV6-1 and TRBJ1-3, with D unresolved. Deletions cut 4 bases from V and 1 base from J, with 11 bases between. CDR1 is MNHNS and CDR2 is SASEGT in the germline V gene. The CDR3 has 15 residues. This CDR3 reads CASSVGWLSGNTIYF. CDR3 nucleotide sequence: TGTGCCAGCAGTGTTGGTTGGCTTTCTGGAAACACCATATATTTT.

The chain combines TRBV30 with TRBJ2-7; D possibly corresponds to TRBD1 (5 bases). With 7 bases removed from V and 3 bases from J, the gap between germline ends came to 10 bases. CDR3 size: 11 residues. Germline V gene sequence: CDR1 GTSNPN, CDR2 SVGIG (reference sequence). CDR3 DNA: TGTGCCTTGACAGCCGGCTACGAGCAGTACTTC. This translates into CALTAGYEQYF.

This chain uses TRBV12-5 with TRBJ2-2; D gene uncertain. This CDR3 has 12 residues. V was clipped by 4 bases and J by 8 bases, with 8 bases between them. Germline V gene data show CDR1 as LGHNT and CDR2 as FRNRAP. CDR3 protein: CASGSRFGELFF. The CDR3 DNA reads TGTGCTAGTGGTTCCCGTTTTGGGGAGCTGTTTTTT.

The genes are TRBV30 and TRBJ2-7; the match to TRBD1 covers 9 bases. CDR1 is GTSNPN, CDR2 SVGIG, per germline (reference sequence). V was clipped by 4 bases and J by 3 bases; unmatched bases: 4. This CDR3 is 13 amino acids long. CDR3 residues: CAWNGDRVYEQYF. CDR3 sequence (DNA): TGTGCCTGGAACGGGGACAGGGTCTACGAGCAGTACTTC.

CDR3 DNA: TGCAGCGTACGGCTGGAGGGGGAGACCCAGTACTTC. This gives the protein CSVRLEGETQYF. V and J are TRBV29-1 and TRBJ2-5, with a tentative D call TRBD2 (6 bases). The germline V and J ends were trimmed by 6 bases and 5 bases, with 13 bases remaining between them. This CDR3 has 12 residues. CDR1 is SQVTM and CDR2 is ANQGSEA in the germline V gene. Based on the CDR3 plus reference TRBV29-1 and TRBJ2-5, the full variable domain is SAVISQKPSRDICQRGTSLTIQCQVDSQVTMMFWYRQQPGQSLTLIATANQGSEATYESGFVIDKFPISRPNLTFSTLTVSNMSPEDSSIYLCSVRLEGETQYFGPGTRLLVL.

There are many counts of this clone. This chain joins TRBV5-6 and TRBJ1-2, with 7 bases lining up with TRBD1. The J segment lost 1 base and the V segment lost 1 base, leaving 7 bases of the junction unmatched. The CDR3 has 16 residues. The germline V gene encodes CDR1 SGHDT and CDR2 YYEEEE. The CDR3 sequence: CASSLLGGGLNYGYTF. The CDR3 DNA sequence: TGTGCCAGCAGCTTGTTAGGGGGCGGCCTTAACTATGGCTACACCTTC. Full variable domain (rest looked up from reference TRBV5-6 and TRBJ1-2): DAGVTQSPTHLIKTRGQQVTLRCSPKSGHDTVSWYQQALGQGPQFIFQYYEEEERQRGNFPDRFSGHQFPNYSSELNVNALLLGDSALYLCASSLLGGGLNYGYTFGSGTRLTVV.

The CDR3 DNA reads as TGTGCCAGCAGTTTAAAGGGGGGGAGGGCGAGATCAAGGAATCAGCCCCAGCATTTT. This gives the protein CASSLKGGRARSRNQPQHF. V is TRBV27 and J is TRBJ1-5; TRBD1 is a possible D gene (6 bases). This CDR3 has 19 amino acids. V gave up 2 bases and J gave up 4 bases, with 24 bases separating them. In germline, CDR1 is MNHEY, CDR2 SMNVEV (reference sequence).

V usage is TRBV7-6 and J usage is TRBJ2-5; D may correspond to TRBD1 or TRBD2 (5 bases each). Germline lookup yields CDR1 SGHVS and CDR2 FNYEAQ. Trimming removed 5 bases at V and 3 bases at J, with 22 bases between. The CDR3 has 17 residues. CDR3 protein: CASSRTVPVGREETQYF. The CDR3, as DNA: TGTGCCAGCAGCCGCACCGTACCAGTGGGGCGGGAAGAGACCCAGTACTTC.